Each of the 22 T cell receptor beta chains below was sequenced from the same sample in a study of response to subunit inactivated influenza vaccine. Each CDR3 protein gets one entry after TCRdb re-called the RT-PCR reads with MiXCR. The sample records 150,000 to 200,000 distinct CDR3 sequences, about a tenth being singletons. Material: non-naive T cells sorted from PBMCs, obtained roughly 46 days after vaccination. The receptors stem from a man in his fifties who received an inactivated influenza vaccine.

Remarks on this clonotype: One base away lies a much larger clone, so this may be a sequencing read error. The CDR3 DNA sequence: TGTGCCAGCAGTTTCTACAGTAGCAAGGAGCAGTTCTTC. This encodes CASSFYSSKEQFF. This chain links TRBV12-3 or TRBV12-4 with TRBJ2-1; no reliable D call. This CDR3 is 13 amino acids long. The V gene lost 3 bases and the J gene lost 10 bases, with 13 bases spanning the gap.

This clonotype occurred many times. The V and J genes are TRBV5-5 and TRBJ1-1; D is unclear. The CDR3 has 14 amino acids. V dropped 6 bases and J dropped 1 base, with 13 bases sitting between them. Germline V CDR1 and CDR2: SGHKS, YYEKEE (reference sequence). The DNA of the CDR3 is TGTGCCAGCACCTCGGCCCCAGAGAACACTGAAGCTTTCTTT. Protein sequence: CASTSAPENTEAFF.

In its sample, this clonotype was seen a few times. J is TRBJ1-6 and V is TRBV5-1; D not certain. CDR1 SGHRS and CDR2 YFSETQ come from the germline V gene. Trimming removed 0 bases at V and 0 bases at J, with 7 bases between. The CDR3 extends over 16 amino acids. The CDR3 DNA sequence: TGCGCCAGCAGCTTGGAAATGGCCTCCTATAATTCACCCCTCCACTTT. The encoded protein is CASSLEMASYNSPLHF. Supplemented by reference TRBV5-1 and TRBJ1-6, the full variable domain reads KAGVTQTPRYLIKTRGQQVTLSCSPISGHRSVSWYQQTPGQGLQFLFEYFSETQRNKGNFPGRFSGRQFSNSRSEMNVSTLELGDSALYLCASSLEMASYNSPLHFGNGTRLTVT.

This clonotype was detected many times. J is TRBJ2-7 and V is TRBV12-3 or TRBV12-4, with 8 bases identical to TRBD1. V lost 5 bases, J lost 4 bases, and 4 bases stayed unmatched. CDR3 size: 13 residues. DNA of the CDR3: TGTGCCAGCAGTGCCGACAGGGGTTACGAGCAGTACTTC. It codes for CASSADRGYEQYF.

This clonotype was found a few times. This chain links TRBV11-1 with TRBJ2-1; 9 positions match TRBD1. The junction had 9 bases not matched to a gene; V was cut back by 5 bases and J by 10 bases. This CDR3 contains 14 residues. Per germline, CDR1 SGHAT and CDR2 FQDESV (reference sequence). CDR3 DNA: TGTGCCAGCAGCCTCAACAGGGGGCGAAGGGAGCAGTTCTTC. Its protein product is CASSLNRGRREQFF.

Only a few counts were recorded for this clonotype. This chain uses TRBV18 with TRBJ2-3; tentative D call: TRBD1 (6 bases). V was pared by 1 base and J by 6 bases, with 11 bases between. There are 14 residues in the CDR3. The V gene's germline CDR1 is KGHSH and CDR2 LQKENI. This CDR3 reads CASSPQRGGDTQYF. In DNA form, the CDR3 reads TGTGCCAGCTCACCACAGCGAGGGGGTGATACGCAGTATTTT.

V usage is TRBV18 and J usage is TRBJ2-3; D call uncertain. CDR1 KGHSH and CDR2 LQKENI come from the germline V gene. The CDR3 is 15 amino acids. Trimming removed 2 bases at V and 4 bases at J, with 13 bases between. The CDR3 sequence is CASSPSIGPADTQYF. Written as DNA, the CDR3 is TGTGCCAGCTCACCATCCATCGGGCCGGCAGATACGCAGTATTTT.

This clonotype was picked up many times. The chain uses TRBV5-1 and TRBJ1-1, with D possibly being TRBD1 (5 bases). This CDR3 spans 13 amino acids. The germline V gene encodes CDR1 SGHRS and CDR2 YFSETQ. The germline V and J ends were trimmed by 5 bases and 4 bases, with 12 bases remaining between them. The CDR3 bases are TGCGCCAGCAGAGAACAGGCGGGCACTGAAGCTTTCTTT. Translation: CASREQAGTEAFF.

The CDR3 here is CASSPTTSATGELFF. The CDR3 coding sequence is TGTGCCAGCAGCCCAACGACTAGTGCTACCGGGGAGCTGTTTTTT. The V and J genes are TRBV4-2 and TRBJ2-2, with a weak D call TRBD2 (6 bases). There are 15 residues in the CDR3. Germline CDR1 and CDR2: LGHNA and YNFKEQ. V was cut by 4 bases and J by 5 bases, with 14 bases left in between.

The J gene is TRBJ2-7, the V gene TRBV27; 7 nucleotides align to TRBD2. Germline values: CDR1 MNHEY, CDR2 SMNVEV (reference sequence). The J segment lost 6 bases and the V segment lost 7 bases, leaving 12 bases of the junction unmatched. The length of the CDR3 is 14 residues. CDR3 region: CASTQAGRSGEQYF. The CDR3 bases are TGTGCCAGCACCCAAGCGGGACGTTCGGGCGAGCAGTACTTC.

This clonotype has more than one count but fewer than ten. This chain connects TRBV20-1 to TRBJ2-1; the D gene is possibly TRBD2 (5 bases). CDR3 length: 14 residues. The V end was cut by 4 bases, the J end by 7 bases, with 17 bases between. Germline V lookup: CDR1 DFQATT, CDR2 SNEGSKA (reference sequence). The CDR3 is CSATRPSGENEQFF. CDR3 DNA: TGCAGTGCTACCAGGCCAAGCGGTGAGAATGAGCAGTTCTTC.

This clonotype was seen more than once but under ten times. This chain links TRBV28 with TRBJ1-1, with no clear D. Germline V gene lookup returns CDR1 MDHEN and CDR2 SYDVKM. This CDR3 is built from 11 residues. V was pared by 2 bases and J by 8 bases, with 6 bases between. Here the CDR3 DNA reads TGTGCCAGCAGTTTACGATTCGAAGCTTTCTTT. Its translation: CASSLRFEAFF.

The chain couples TRBV10-3 to TRBJ2-5, with 8 bases matching TRBD1. The trim removed 6 bases at V and 3 bases at J, leaving 3 bases unmatched. Germline loops: CDR1 ENHRY, CDR2 SYGVKD. This CDR3 has 13 amino acids. CDR3 protein: CAISYRGEETQYF. CDR3 DNA: TGTGCCATCAGCTACAGGGGGGAAGAGACCCAGTACTTC.

This clonotype appeared many times. The chain combines TRBV28 with TRBJ1-1; 7 nucleotides agree with TRBD1. The CDR3 has 17 amino acids. CDR1 and CDR2 from the germline V gene are MDHEN and SYDVKM. The trim removed 5 bases at V and 0 bases at J, leaving 12 bases unmatched. CDR3 region: CASSETGAGRMNTEAFF. The CDR3 nucleotides are TGTGCCAGCAGTGAAACAGGGGCGGGGAGGATGAACACTGAAGCTTTCTTT. Based on the CDR3 plus reference TRBV28 and TRBJ1-1, the full variable domain is DVKVTQSSRYLVKRTGEKVFLECVQDMDHENMFWYRQDPGLGLRLIYFSYDVKMKEKGDIPEGYSVSREKKERFSLILESASTNQTSMYLCASSETGAGRMNTEAFFGQGTRLTVV.

This clonotype was counted ten times or more. The genes are TRBV29-1 and TRBJ2-5; D may be TRBD1 (5 bases). CDR1 and CDR2 from the germline V gene are SQVTM and ANQGSEA. Trimming removed 4 bases at V and 3 bases at J, with 9 bases between. The length of the CDR3 is 12 residues. The CDR3 bases are TGCAGCGTTGTGCCAGGGAAAGAGACCCAGTACTTC. Encoded protein: CSVVPGKETQYF.

V is TRBV12-3 or TRBV12-4 and J is TRBJ2-7, with 7 bases that match TRBD1. The CDR3 covers 13 residues. The V and J ends lost 6 bases and 6 bases, in that order; junction bases with no gene match: 8. The CDR3 region is CASSRDRLSEQYF. The CDR3 DNA is TGTGCCAGCAGCCGGGACAGACTGTCCGAGCAGTACTTC.

This clonotype was recorded many times. V and J are TRBV10-3 and TRBJ2-7; no clear D. CDR3 length equals 11 residues. V gave up 8 bases and J gave up 1 base, with 6 bases separating them. Germline V gene sequence: CDR1 ENHRY, CDR2 SYGVKD. CDR3 nucleotides: TGTGCCATCGGGGATTCCTACGAGCAGTACTTC. Protein: CAIGDSYEQYF.

This chain joins TRBV5-1 and TRBJ2-5, with D perhaps TRBD1 or TRBD2 (6 bases each). CDR1 SGHRS and CDR2 YFSETQ come from the germline V gene. The V and J ends lost 2 bases and 4 bases respectively, with 9 bases between them. This CDR3 spans 13 amino acids. This CDR3 reads CASSLEGGETQYF. DNA of the CDR3: TGCGCCAGCAGCTTAGAGGGGGGAGAGACCCAGTACTTC.

The rearrangement joins TRBV20-1 to TRBJ2-7; TRBD1 agrees at 9 bases. Trimming removed 7 bases from V and 6 bases from J; junction bases left unmatched: 13. Germline V gene sequence: CDR1 DFQATT, CDR2 SNEGSKA (reference sequence). The CDR3 consists of 14 residues. In nucleotides, the CDR3 is TGCAGTGTCACGCGCGGGACAGGGTTCAGCGAGCAGTACTTC. Translated: CSVTRGTGFSEQYF.

This clonotype was detected a few times. The chain joins TRBV18 to TRBJ2-2; perhaps TRBD2 as D (6 bases). V lost 0 bases to trimming and J lost 7 bases, with 15 bases between them. The CDR3 sequence is 16 residues long. Per germline, CDR1 KGHSH and CDR2 LQKENI. CDR3 nucleotide sequence: TGTGCCAGCTCACCACCGATGACGGCCGGGGGCGGGGAGCTGTTTTTT. Translation gives CASSPPMTAGGGELFF.

This rearrangement joins TRBV9 to TRBJ2-1, with 9 bases lining up with TRBD2. The germline V gene encodes CDR1 SGDLS and CDR2 YYNGEE. Trimming removed 9 bases from V and 6 bases from J; junction bases left unmatched: 7. This CDR3 has 13 residues. The CDR3 DNA reads TGTGCCAATATTAGCGGGAGCTTCAATGAGCAGTTCTTC. Amino acid sequence: CANISGSFNEQFF.

This clonotype has just a few counts. The chain employs TRBV6-2 or TRBV6-3 and TRBJ2-6; no firm D call. Germline V gene lookup returns CDR1 MNHEY and CDR2 SVGEGT. The V end lost 4 bases, the J end lost 1 base, and 5 bases lay between the germline ends. This CDR3 is 14 amino acids long. The CDR3 is CASSLHSGANVLTF. The CDR3 DNA sequence: TGTGCCAGCAGTTTGCATTCTGGGGCCAACGTCCTGACTTTC.